This T cell receptor (beta chain) stems from a study of radiotherapy plus CTLA-4 blockade in lung cancer. Study-wide background: Objective responses were seen in 18% of patients, disease control in around 31%. Findings of the study overall: In blood, TCR clones derived from the tumor expanded after radiotherapy plus ipilimumab. Interferon-beta and early blood T cell clone dynamics reportedly predicted response best.

With respect to this clone: No antigen is known for it.

The CDR3 contains 13 residues. Germline V CDR1 and CDR2: SGHAT, FQNNGV. With 5 bases removed from V and 5 bases from J, the gap between germline ends came to 11 bases. Generated by immunoSEQ multiplex PCR, the TCRdb table keeps only in-frame clones and is missing some. The top ten hold under 10% of the sample, which has 60,000 to 70,000 clones, 79% seen once. In chemo-refractory metastatic non-small-cell lung cancer, patients got ipilimumab CTLA-4 blockade together with focal radiation. The starting material was peripheral blood, obtained from a patient treated with radiotherapy plus ipilimumab. This receptor was taken from a human donor with non-small cell lung cancer who had a complete response to radiotherapy plus ipilimumab. This sequence joins TRBV11-2 and TRBJ2-3; TRBD1 might be the D (6 bases). CDR3 nucleotide sequence: TGTGCCAGCAGCCTAGGACAGAAAGATACGCAGTATTTT. It yields the protein CASSLGQKDTQYF. Together with reference TRBV11-2 and TRBJ2-3, the CDR3 gives the full variable domain: EAGVAQSPRYKIIEKRQSVAFWCNPISGHATLYWYQQILGQGPKLLIQFQNNGVVDDSQLPKDRFSAERLKGVDSTLKIQPAKLEDSAVYLCASSLGQKDTQYFGPGTRLTVL.